This section outlines one T cell receptor (beta chain) sequence together with its context. No antigen is known for it. Germline CDR1 reads SGHTA; CDR2 reads FQGNSA. The CDR3 is 14 residues long. Trimming stripped 1 base from V and 1 base from J, with 6 bases between. Sequencing used immunoSEQ multiplex PCR; TCRdb keeps in-frame clones, though not all of them. The sample includes about 980,000 clones, 70% to 85% of them seen just once. This sample is drawn from a study of shared clonotypes between healthy human individuals. Study-wide findings and caveats: Generally, estimated richness proved larger in naive subsets than it did in memory subsets.

This chain joins TRBV7-2 and TRBJ2-3; D is uncertain. The sequencing sample was made of memory CD4+ T cells sorted from blood. Subset: CD45RA-negative fraction. This clonotype originated in a man between 18 and 35 years old in good health. This CDR3 is CASSLDAGTDTQYF. CDR3 DNA: TGTGCCAGCAGCTTAGACGCGGGCACAGATACGCAGTATTTT.